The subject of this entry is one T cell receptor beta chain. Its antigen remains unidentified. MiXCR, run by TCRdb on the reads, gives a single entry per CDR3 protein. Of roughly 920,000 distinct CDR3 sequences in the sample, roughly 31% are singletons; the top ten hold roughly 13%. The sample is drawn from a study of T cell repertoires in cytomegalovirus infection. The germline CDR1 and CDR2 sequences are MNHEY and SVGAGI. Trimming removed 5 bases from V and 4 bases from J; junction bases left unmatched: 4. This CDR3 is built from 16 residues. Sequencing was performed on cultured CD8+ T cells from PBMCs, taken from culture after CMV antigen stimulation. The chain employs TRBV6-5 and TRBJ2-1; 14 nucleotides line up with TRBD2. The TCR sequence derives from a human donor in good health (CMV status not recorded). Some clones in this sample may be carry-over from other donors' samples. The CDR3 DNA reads TGTGCCAGCAGTGGGACTAGCGGGGGTCGATACAATGAGCAGTTCTTC. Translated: CASSGTSGGRYNEQFF.